The TCR beta chain under discussion was sequenced for a study of vaccination effects on CD4 cells after COVID-19. Before any sequencing was done, the ViraFEST assay used viral peptide pools to expand antigen-specific CD4+ T cells. Following culture for roughly 10 days, CD4+ T cells were isolated. Testing of the vaccine recipients showed negative nucleocapsid antibodies and no prior SARS-CoV-2 infection. This clone is a singleton in its sample. What it binds is unknown. The CDR3 covers 15 residues. The germline V gene encodes CDR1 MGHDK and CDR2 SYGVNS. V lost 4 bases and J 1 base, leaving 13 bases between the germline ends. Libraries were prepared by immunoSEQ multiplex PCR; TCRdb keeps only in-frame clonotypes and omits some of them. Of tens of thousands of clones listed, roughly 73% were seen once; the top ten hold about 27%.

The sequence was obtained from a human donor who received a COVID-19 vaccine. The sample consisted of CD4+ T cells from PBMCs cultured with HCoV-OC43 spike peptides, taken before COVID-19 vaccination. Documented subset: HCoV-OC43 spike overlapping peptide pool stimulation. The chain combines TRBV25-1 with TRBJ2-5, with a weak D call TRBD1 (5 bases). The CDR3 nucleotides are TGTGCCAGCAGTGCCTCCTGGGGCAGCCAAGAGACCCAGTACTTC. Encoded protein: CASSASWGSQETQYF.